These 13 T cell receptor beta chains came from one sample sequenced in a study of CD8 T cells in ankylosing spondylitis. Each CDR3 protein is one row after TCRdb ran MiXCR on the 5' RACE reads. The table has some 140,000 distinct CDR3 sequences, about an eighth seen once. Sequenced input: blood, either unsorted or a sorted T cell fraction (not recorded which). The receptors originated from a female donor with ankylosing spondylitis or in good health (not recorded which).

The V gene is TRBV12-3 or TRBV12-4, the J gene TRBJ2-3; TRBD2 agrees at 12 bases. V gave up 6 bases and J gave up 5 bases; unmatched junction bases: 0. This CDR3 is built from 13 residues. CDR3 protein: CASRLAGGDTQYF. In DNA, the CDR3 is TGTGCCAGCAGACTAGCGGGGGGAGATACGCAGTATTTT.

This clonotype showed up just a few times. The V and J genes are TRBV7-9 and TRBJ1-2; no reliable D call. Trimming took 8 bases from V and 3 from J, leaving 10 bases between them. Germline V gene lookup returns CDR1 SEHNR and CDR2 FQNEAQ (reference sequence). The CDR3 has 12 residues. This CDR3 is CASAGSDYGYTF. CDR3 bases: TGTGCCAGCGCAGGCTCCGACTATGGCTACACCTTC.

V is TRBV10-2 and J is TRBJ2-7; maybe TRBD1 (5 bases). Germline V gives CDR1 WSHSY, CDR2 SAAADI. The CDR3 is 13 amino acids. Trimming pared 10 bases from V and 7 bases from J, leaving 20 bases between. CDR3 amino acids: CATTLTGSEEQYF. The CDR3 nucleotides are TGCGCCACCACCTTAACAGGTTCGGAAGAGCAGTACTTC.

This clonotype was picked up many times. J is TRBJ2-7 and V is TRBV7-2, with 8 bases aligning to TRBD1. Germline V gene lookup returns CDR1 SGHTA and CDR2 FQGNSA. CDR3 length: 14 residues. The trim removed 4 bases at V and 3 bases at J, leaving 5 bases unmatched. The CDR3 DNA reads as TGTGCCAGCAGCTCAAGGGACAGGAGCTACGAGCAGTACTTC. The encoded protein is CASSSRDRSYEQYF. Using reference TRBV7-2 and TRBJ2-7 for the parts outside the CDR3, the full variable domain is GAGVSQSPSNKVTEKGKDVELRCDPISGHTALYWYRQSLGQGLEFLIYFQGNSAPDKSGLPSDRFSAERTGGSVSTLTIQRTQQEDSAVYLCASSSRDRSYEQYFGPGTRLTVT.

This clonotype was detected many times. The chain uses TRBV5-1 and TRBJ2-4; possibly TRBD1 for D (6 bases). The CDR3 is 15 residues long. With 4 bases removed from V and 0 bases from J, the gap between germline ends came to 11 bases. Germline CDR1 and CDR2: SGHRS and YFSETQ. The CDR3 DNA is TGCGCCAGCAGCCGGGACACTACAGCCAAAAACATTCAGTACTTC. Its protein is CASSRDTTAKNIQYF.

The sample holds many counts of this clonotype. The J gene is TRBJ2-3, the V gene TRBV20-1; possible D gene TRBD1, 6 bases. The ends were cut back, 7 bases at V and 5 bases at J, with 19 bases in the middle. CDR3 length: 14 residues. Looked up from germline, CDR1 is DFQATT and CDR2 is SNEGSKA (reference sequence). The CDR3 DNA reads TGCAGTGTAAGGGCCAGGGGAGTCCTAGATACGCAGTATTTT. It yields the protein CSVRARGVLDTQYF.

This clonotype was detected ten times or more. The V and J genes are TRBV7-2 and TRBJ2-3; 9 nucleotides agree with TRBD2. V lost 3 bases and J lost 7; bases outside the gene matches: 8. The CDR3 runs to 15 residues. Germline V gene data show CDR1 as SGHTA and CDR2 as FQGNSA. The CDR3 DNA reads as TGTGCCAGCAGCTTCAGGGGCGGGGGGGCGAATACGCAGTATTTT. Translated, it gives CASSFRGGGANTQYF.

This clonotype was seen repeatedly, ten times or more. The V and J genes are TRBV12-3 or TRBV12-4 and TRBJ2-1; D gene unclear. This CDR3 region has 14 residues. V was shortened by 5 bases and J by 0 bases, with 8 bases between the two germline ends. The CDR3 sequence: CASSNRYSYNEQFF. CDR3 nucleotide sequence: TGTGCCAGCAGTAATCGGTACTCCTACAATGAGCAGTTCTTC.

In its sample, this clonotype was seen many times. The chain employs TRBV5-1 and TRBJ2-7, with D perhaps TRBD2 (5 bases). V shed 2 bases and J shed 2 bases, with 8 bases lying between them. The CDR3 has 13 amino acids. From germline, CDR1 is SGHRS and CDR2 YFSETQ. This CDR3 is CASSFEGTYEQYF. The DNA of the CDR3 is TGCGCCAGCAGCTTCGAGGGAACCTACGAGCAGTACTTC.

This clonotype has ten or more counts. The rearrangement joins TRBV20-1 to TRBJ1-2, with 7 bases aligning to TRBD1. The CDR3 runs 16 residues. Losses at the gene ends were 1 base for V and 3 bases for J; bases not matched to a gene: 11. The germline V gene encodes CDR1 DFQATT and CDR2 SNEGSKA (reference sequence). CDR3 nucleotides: TGCAGTGCTAGAGTTGGGACAGTGAGAGGAGACTATGGCTACACCTTC. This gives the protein CSARVGTVRGDYGYTF.

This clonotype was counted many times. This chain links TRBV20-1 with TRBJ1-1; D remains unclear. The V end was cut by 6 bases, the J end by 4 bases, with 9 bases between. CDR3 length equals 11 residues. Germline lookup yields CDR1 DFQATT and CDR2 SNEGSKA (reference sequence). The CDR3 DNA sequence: TGCAGTGCGCTTAGGAGCACTGAAGCTTTCTTT. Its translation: CSALRSTEAFF.

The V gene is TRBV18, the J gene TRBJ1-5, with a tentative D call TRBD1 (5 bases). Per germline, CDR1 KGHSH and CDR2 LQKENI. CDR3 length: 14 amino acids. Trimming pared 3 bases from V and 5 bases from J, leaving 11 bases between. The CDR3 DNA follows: TGTGCCAGCTCACCCGGGGCCCGCGATCAGCCCCAGCATTTT. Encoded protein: CASSPGARDQPQHF. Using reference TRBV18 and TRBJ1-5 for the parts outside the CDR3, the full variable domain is NAGVMQNPRHLVRRRGQEARLRCSPMKGHSHVYWYRQLPEEGLKFMVYLQKENIIDESGMPKERFSAEFPKEGPSILRIQQVVRGDSAAYFCASSPGARDQPQHFGDGTRLSIL.

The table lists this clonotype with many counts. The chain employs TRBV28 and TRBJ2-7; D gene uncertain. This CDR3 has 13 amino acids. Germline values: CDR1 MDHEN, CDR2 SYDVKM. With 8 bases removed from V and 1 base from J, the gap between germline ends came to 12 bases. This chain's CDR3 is CASRVAGSYEQYF. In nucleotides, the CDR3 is TGTGCCAGCCGGGTAGCCGGGTCCTACGAGCAGTACTTC. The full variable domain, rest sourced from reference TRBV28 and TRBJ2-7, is DVKVTQSSRYLVKRTGEKVFLECVQDMDHENMFWYRQDPGLGLRLIYFSYDVKMKEKGDIPEGYSVSREKKERFSLILESASTNQTSMYLCASRVAGSYEQYFGPGTRLTVT.